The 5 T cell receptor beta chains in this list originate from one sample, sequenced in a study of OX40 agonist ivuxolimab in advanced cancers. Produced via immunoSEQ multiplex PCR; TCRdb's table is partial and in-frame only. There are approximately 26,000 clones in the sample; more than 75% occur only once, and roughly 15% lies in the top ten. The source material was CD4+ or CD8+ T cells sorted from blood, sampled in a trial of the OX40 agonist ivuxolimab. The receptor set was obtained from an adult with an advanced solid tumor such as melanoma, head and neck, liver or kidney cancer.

CDR3 in amino acids: CASSQDGTVTYEQYF. As DNA, the CDR3 is TGCGCCAGCAGCCAAGACGGGACAGTTACCTACGAGCAGTACTTC. This chain connects TRBV4-3 to TRBJ2-7; 7 nucleotides match TRBD1. V gave up 0 bases and J gave up 2 bases; unmatched junction bases: 4. This CDR3 is built from 15 residues. From germline, CDR1 is LGHNA and CDR2 YSLEER.

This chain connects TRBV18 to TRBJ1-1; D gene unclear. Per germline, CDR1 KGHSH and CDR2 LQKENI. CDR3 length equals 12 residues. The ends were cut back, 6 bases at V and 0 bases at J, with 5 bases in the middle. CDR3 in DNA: TGTGCCAGCTCCCACATGAACACTGAAGCTTTCTTT. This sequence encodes CASSHMNTEAFF.

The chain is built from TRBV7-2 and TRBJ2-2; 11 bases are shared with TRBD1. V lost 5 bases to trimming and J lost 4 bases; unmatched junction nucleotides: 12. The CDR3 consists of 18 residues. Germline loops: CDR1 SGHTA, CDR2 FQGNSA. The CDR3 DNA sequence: TGTGCCAGCAGCGACCCCCTACAGGGACAGGGGGTCACCGGGGAGCTGTTTTTT. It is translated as CASSDPLQGQGVTGELFF.

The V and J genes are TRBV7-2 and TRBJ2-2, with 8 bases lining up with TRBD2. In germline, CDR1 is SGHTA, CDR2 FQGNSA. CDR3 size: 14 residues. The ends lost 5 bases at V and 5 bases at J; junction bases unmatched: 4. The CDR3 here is CASSPSGLTGELFF. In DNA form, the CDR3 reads TGTGCCAGCAGCCCTAGCGGGTTGACCGGGGAGCTGTTTTTT. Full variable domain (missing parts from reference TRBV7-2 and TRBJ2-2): GAGVSQSPSNKVTEKGKDVELRCDPISGHTALYWYRQSLGQGLEFLIYFQGNSAPDKSGLPSDRFSAERTGGSVSTLTIQRTQQEDSAVYLCASSPSGLTGELFFGEGSRLTVL.

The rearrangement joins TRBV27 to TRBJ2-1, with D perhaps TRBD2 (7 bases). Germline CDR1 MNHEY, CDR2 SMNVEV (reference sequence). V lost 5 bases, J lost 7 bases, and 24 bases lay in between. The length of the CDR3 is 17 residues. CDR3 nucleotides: TGTGCCAGCAGTCCGCCCCGACTAGCAGAGGGGGGGAATGAGCAGTTCTTC. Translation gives CASSPPRLAEGGNEQFF.